Presented here are 16 T cell receptor beta chains from one specimen sequenced in a study of blood T cell repertoires in COVID-19. TCRdb keeps only in-frame clones here, not all; method: immunoSEQ multiplex PCR. The sample records 75,000 to 85,000 clones, 88% being singletons. The sequenced material came from peripheral blood. The receptor source for this set is a human donor in a cohort sampled during active COVID-19.

CDR3 residues: CASSVFEGVGNTIYF. In DNA, the CDR3 is TGTGCCAGCAGCGTATTCGAGGGGGTTGGAAACACCATATATTTT. This chain uses TRBV9 with TRBJ1-3, with a weak D call TRBD1 (6 bases). Looked up from germline, CDR1 is SGDLS and CDR2 is YYNGEE. This CDR3 contains 15 residues. The ends were cut back, 1 base at V and 3 bases at J, with 11 bases in the middle.

V gene TRBV5-4 combines with J gene TRBJ2-2; 11 bases are a match to TRBD1. V trimming: 0 bases; J trimming: 5 bases; junction bases outside the gene matches: 3. Germline V gene lookup returns CDR1 SGHNT and CDR2 YYREEE (reference sequence). The CDR3 length is 16 residues. In DNA, the CDR3 is TGTGCCAGCAGCTTGGTCGGGACAGGGGGGACCGGGGAGCTGTTTTTT. Translating it yields CASSLVGTGGTGELFF. Full variable domain (missing parts from reference TRBV5-4 and TRBJ2-2): ETGVTQSPTHLIKTRGQQVTLRCSSQSGHNTVSWYQQALGQGPQFIFQYYREEENGRGNFPPRFSGLQFPNYSSELNVNALELDDSALYLCASSLVGTGGTGELFFGEGSRLTVL.

The chain joins TRBV28 to TRBJ1-4, with 7 bases aligning to TRBD1. The CDR3 runs 19 residues. The V gene's germline CDR1 is MDHEN and CDR2 SYDVKM. Trimming removed 5 bases from V and 10 bases from J; junction bases left unmatched: 25. The CDR3 nucleotides read TGTGCCAGCAGTCTGACAGGGCACTCCGTGGAGGGGAATGATGGAAAACTGTTTTTT. This codes for CASSLTGHSVEGNDGKLFF.

V gene TRBV4-1 combines with J gene TRBJ2-3; D ambiguous. Germline V CDR1 and CDR2: MGHRA, YSYEKL. The V gene lost 0 bases and the J gene lost 3 bases, with 10 bases spanning the gap. This CDR3 has 15 amino acids. In DNA form, the CDR3 reads TGCGCCAGCAGCCAAGATTCCACACCTACAGATACGCAGTATTTT. Its protein is CASSQDSTPTDTQYF.

The CDR3 protein is CASSTAGSSYNEQFF. In DNA, the CDR3 is TGTGCCAGCAGCACAGCGGGGAGCTCCTACAATGAGCAGTTCTTC. The chain uses TRBV5-8 and TRBJ2-1; the match to TRBD2 covers 7 bases. CDR3 length: 15 amino acids. Germline V gene lookup returns CDR1 SGHTS and CDR2 YDEGEE. V lost 4 bases to trimming and J lost 0 bases; unmatched junction nucleotides: 4.

The table lists this clone with a few counts. J is TRBJ1-1 and V is TRBV18; 8 bases fit TRBD1. Germline CDR1 KGHSH, CDR2 LQKENI. This CDR3 is built from 14 residues. The ends lost 4 bases at V and 6 bases at J; junction bases unmatched: 7. The CDR3 DNA follows: TGTGCCAGCTCACAACAGGGGGATTTGCCTGAAGCTTTCTTT. Translation: CASSQQGDLPEAFF.

V usage is TRBV10-3 and J usage is TRBJ1-1; a possible D gene is TRBD1 (6 bases). The CDR3 has 14 residues. Deletions cut 10 bases from V and 4 bases from J, with 19 bases between. Germline lookup yields CDR1 ENHRY and CDR2 SYGVKD. The chain's CDR3 is CATRGGGSATEAFF. For the CDR3, the DNA is TGTGCCACCCGTGGTGGGGGCAGCGCCACTGAAGCTTTCTTT.

The chain is built from TRBV5-1 and TRBJ2-5, with D unclear. V was clipped by 4 bases and J by 2 bases, with 12 bases between them. The CDR3 runs to 14 residues. Germline assignment: CDR1 SGHRS and CDR2 YFSETQ. The CDR3 DNA reads as TGCGCCAGCAGCCCAGAGTCAGGACAAGAGACCCAGTACTTC. Protein product: CASSPESGQETQYF.

The rearrangement uses TRBV21-1 and TRBJ1-6; TRBD1, the table's D call, was not compared with the DNA. TRBV21-1 is classified as a pseudogene. The CDR3 is 17 amino acids. The CDR3, as DNA: TGTGCCAGCATCGGACAGGGAGCGGTCGCCTATAATTCACCCCTCCACTTT. It yields the protein CASIGQGAVAYNSPLHF.

V is TRBV6-5 and J is TRBJ2-5; tentative D call: TRBD2 (6 bases). The CDR3 runs to 13 residues. Germline V CDR1 and CDR2: MNHEY, SVGAGI. V dropped 5 bases and J dropped 2 bases, with 9 bases sitting between them. DNA for the CDR3: TGTGCCAGCAGTCGGGACTTGCAAGAGACCCAGTACTTC. Protein: CASSRDLQETQYF.

The chain uses TRBV19 and TRBJ2-5; 9 nucleotides match TRBD1. The CDR3 contains 15 residues. Germline V gene lookup returns CDR1 LNHDA and CDR2 SQIVND (reference sequence). The J segment lost 4 bases and the V segment lost 5 bases, leaving 8 bases of the junction unmatched. CDR3: CASSAGQGGGETQYF. The CDR3 DNA sequence: TGTGCCAGTAGTGCGGGACAGGGTGGGGGAGAGACCCAGTACTTC.

The rearrangement joins TRBV19 to TRBJ2-7, with 8 bases fitting TRBD2. Losses at the gene ends were 5 bases for V and 5 bases for J; bases not matched to a gene: 14. CDR1 is LNHDA and CDR2 is SQIVND in the germline V gene (reference sequence). CDR3 size: 16 residues. The CDR3 DNA reads TGTGCCAGTAGTGTTAAGCTAGGACTAGCTGGCAACGAGCAGTACTTC. This translates into CASSVKLGLAGNEQYF.

This chain links TRBV28 with TRBJ2-3; 10 bases agree with TRBD1. The CDR3 extends over 15 amino acids. V was pared by 7 bases and J by 4 bases, with 8 bases of the junction left unmatched. Germline CDR1 and CDR2: MDHEN and SYDVKM. CDR3 nucleotides: TGTGCCAGCACCGAGGACAGGGGGAATGCAGATACGCAGTATTTT. Translation gives CASTEDRGNADTQYF.

Concerning this clone: At one of its ends the junction is not consistent with the germline gene, which may arise from a read error. The chain couples TRBV7-9 to TRBJ1-1; 7 positions agree with TRBD1. CDR1 is SEHNR and CDR2 is FQNEAQ in the germline V gene (reference sequence). This CDR3 region has 11 residues. The CDR3 region has the DNA TGTGCCAGCAGCTTAGACGAGACAGGGTTGTTT. This encodes CASSLDETGLF.

V and J are TRBV5-1 and TRBJ1-1, with 7 bases aligning to TRBD1. Trimming took 0 bases from V and 3 from J; bases not matched to a gene: 17. There are 19 residues in the CDR3. CDR1 and CDR2 (germline): SGHRS, YFSETQ. The CDR3 region has the DNA TGCGCCAGCAGCTTGGAGACTCCAGGGGGGTCTTTAGGGTACACTGAAGCTTTCTTT. It codes for CASSLETPGGSLGYTEAFF.

The chain employs TRBV19 and TRBJ2-7; possibly TRBD1 for D (6 bases). Germline loops: CDR1 LNHDA, CDR2 SQIVND (reference sequence). The CDR3 has 16 amino acids. Trimming shortened V by 5 bases and J by 0 bases, and 17 bases separated the two germline ends. The CDR3 is CASSLKGVLGSYEQYF. The CDR3 region has the DNA TGTGCCAGTAGTTTGAAGGGGGTACTAGGCTCCTACGAGCAGTACTTC. The full variable domain, rest sourced from reference TRBV19 and TRBJ2-7, is DGGITQSPKYLFRKEGQNVTLSCEQNLNHDAMYWYRQDPGQGLRLIYYSQIVNDFQKGDIAEGYSVSREKKESFPLTVTSAQKNPTAFYLCASSLKGVLGSYEQYFGPGTRLTVT.